The next 16 T cell receptor beta chains were all read from a single sample in a study of breast tumors, draining lymph nodes, adjacent tissues. TCRdb analysed the multiplex PCR reads with MiXCR anew, one entry per CDR3 protein. The data hold nearly 200,000 distinct CDR3 sequences, with 31% observed a single time. Axillary draining lymph nodes of breast cancer patients supplied the node samples. The sample comprised axillary lymph node tissue. The receptors come from a female donor with breast cancer. Some clones in this sample may be carry-over from other donors' samples.

This clonotype was seen many times. The CDR3 sequence is CASSDRDNSPLHF. The CDR3 nucleotides read TGTGCCAGCAGTGACAGGGACAATTCACCCCTCCACTTT. The chain carries TRBV2 and TRBJ1-6, with TRBD1 as a possible D gene (5 bases). Germline CDR1 and CDR2: SNHLY and FYNNEI. The CDR3 covers 13 residues. Trimming stripped 3 bases from V and 7 bases from J, with 7 bases between.

In this sample, this clonotype turned up many times. V gene TRBV7-9 combines with J gene TRBJ2-3; D possibly corresponds to TRBD2 (6 bases). The length of the CDR3 is 17 residues. Trimming pared 5 bases from V and 5 bases from J, leaving 23 bases between. Germline V gene lookup returns CDR1 SEHNR and CDR2 FQNEAQ (reference sequence). CDR3 amino acids: CASSPEGAGFSVDTQYF. The CDR3 DNA sequence: TGTGCCAGCAGCCCTGAGGGTGCGGGGTTTAGTGTAGATACGCAGTATTTT. The complete variable domain, with remaining parts taken from reference TRBV7-9 and TRBJ2-3, reads DTGVSQNPRHKITKRGQNVTFRCDPISEHNRLYWYRQTLGQGPEFLTYFQNEAQLEKSRLLSDRFSAERPKGSFSTLEIQRTEQGDSAMYLCASSPEGAGFSVDTQYFGPGTRLTVL.

In this sample, this clonotype turned up many times. This sequence joins TRBV5-1 and TRBJ1-2, with D possibly being TRBD1 (5 bases). CDR1 and CDR2 from the germline V gene are SGHRS and YFSETQ. V was shortened by 3 bases and J by 8 bases, with 11 bases between the two germline ends. This CDR3 has 12 amino acids. CDR3 sequence reads: CASSWRGLGYTF. As DNA, the CDR3 is TGCGCCAGCAGCTGGAGGGGCCTGGGCTACACCTTC.

This clonotype appeared many times. The rearrangement uses TRBV20-1 and TRBJ2-5; D is tentatively TRBD1 or TRBD2 (5 bases each). The CDR3 has 14 residues. With 4 bases removed from V and 2 bases from J, the gap between germline ends came to 14 bases. Germline CDR1 is DFQATT and CDR2 is SNEGSKA (reference sequence). DNA of the CDR3: TGCAGTGCTATAACCGGGACGGAGCAAGAGACCCAGTACTTC. As protein: CSAITGTEQETQYF.

This clonotype appeared many times. This chain connects TRBV5-1 to TRBJ2-1; 7 nucleotides agree with TRBD2. After removal of 2 bases from V and 10 bases from J, the junction contained 6 bases not matched to a gene. CDR1 and CDR2 (germline): SGHRS, YFSETQ. The CDR3 is made up of 13 amino acids. In DNA form, the CDR3 reads TGCGCCAGCAGCTTTGGACTAGATGACGAGCAGTTCTTC. Protein product: CASSFGLDDEQFF.

In this sample, this clonotype turned up many times. V is TRBV6-6 and J is TRBJ1-5; TRBD1 agrees at 10 bases. Trimming removed 7 bases from V and 6 bases from J; junction bases left unmatched: 9. The CDR3 spans 15 residues. The germline gives CDR1 MNHNY, CDR2 SVGAGI (reference sequence). The CDR3 nucleotides read TGTGCCAGCACCTTTATGGGACAGGGGATTCAGCCCCAGCATTTT. Translated, it gives CASTFMGQGIQPQHF.

Note on this clonotype: Because it lacks the conserved phenylalanine or tryptophan at the end, this CDR3 is likely a read error. The chain carries TRBV2 and TRBJ1-4; the match to TRBD1 covers 8 bases. Germline V gene lookup returns CDR1 SNHLY and CDR2 FYNNEI. J lost 0 bases, V lost 11 bases, and 11 bases had no gene match. The CDR3 extends over 16 amino acids. The CDR3 DNA reads as TGTGCCGGCGGCCCGGGACAGGCCTCAACTAATGAAAAACTGTTTCTT. Protein sequence: CAGGPGQASTNEKLFL.

This chain joins TRBV7-9 and TRBJ2-3; D may be TRBD2 (7 bases). The CDR3 consists of 16 residues. The V and J ends lost 6 bases and 11 bases respectively, with 27 bases between them. Germline CDR1 is SEHNR and CDR2 is FQNEAQ (reference sequence). As DNA, the CDR3 is TGTGCCAGCAGTCCATGGTGGGGGGGCTCCTACAATGAGCAGTATTTT. Translation: CASSPWWGGSYNEQYF.

This clonotype was recorded many times. This chain links TRBV28 with TRBJ2-5; 9 bases match TRBD1. Per germline, CDR1 MDHEN and CDR2 SYDVKM. CDR3 size: 18 residues. V lost 5 bases and J lost 2; bases outside the gene matches: 15. CDR3 region: CASSDLPRGQGIQETQYF. The CDR3 DNA reads as TGTGCCAGCAGTGACTTGCCCCGGGGACAGGGCATACAAGAGACCCAGTACTTC.

The rearrangement uses TRBV27 and TRBJ1-2; 9 nucleotides agree with TRBD1. This CDR3 is built from 15 residues. Germline values: CDR1 MNHEY, CDR2 SMNVEV (reference sequence). Trimming at V came to 2 bases and at J to 3 bases, leaving 4 bases not matched to a gene. The CDR3 DNA is TGTGCCAGCAGTTTAGGACAGGGGTCTTACTATGGCTACACCTTC. It yields the protein CASSLGQGSYYGYTF.

This clonotype was counted ten times or more. The chain employs TRBV7-8 and TRBJ2-1; TRBD1 matches 8 bases. J lost 12 bases, V lost 0 bases, and 7 bases had no gene match. The germline V gene encodes CDR1 SGHVS and CDR2 FQNEAQ. This CDR3 spans 14 amino acids. CDR3 nucleotides: TGTGCCAGCAGCTTAGCGCCCGGACAGGGTAGGCAGTTCTTC. As protein: CASSLAPGQGRQFF.

This clonotype was detected once. V usage is TRBV28 and J usage is TRBJ1-5, with D possibly matching TRBD1 (6 bases). V gave up 5 bases and J gave up 2 bases, with 19 bases separating them. CDR1 and CDR2 (germline): MDHEN, SYDVKM. The CDR3 is 17 residues long. CDR3 protein: CASSPLTGGGGNQPQHF. The DNA of the CDR3 is TGTGCCAGCAGTCCCTTGACAGGAGGTGGAGGCAATCAGCCCCAGCATTTT.

This clonotype was picked up a small number of times. The chain uses TRBV6-5 and TRBJ2-1; D gene ambiguous. CDR3 length: 15 residues. Trimming left V 5 bases short and J 0 bases short, with 11 bases between. The germline V gene encodes CDR1 MNHEY and CDR2 SVGAGI. For the CDR3, the DNA is TGTGCCAGCAGTCACCGAAGTAGCTCCTACAATGAGCAGTTCTTC. Translated: CASSHRSSSYNEQFF.

This clonotype has ten or more counts. This chain joins TRBV20-1 and TRBJ2-3, with D perhaps matching TRBD1 (5 bases). Trimming left V 6 bases short and J 5 bases short, with 12 bases between. CDR1 DFQATT and CDR2 SNEGSKA come from the germline V gene (reference sequence). This CDR3 contains 12 residues. The CDR3 bases are TGCAGTGCCATCCAGGGTGTAGATACGCAGTATTTT. Protein sequence: CSAIQGVDTQYF.

This clonotype appeared many times. This rearrangement joins TRBV3-1 to TRBJ2-2, with 9 bases that match TRBD1. The germline V gene has CDR1 LGHDT and CDR2 YNNKEL (reference sequence). CDR3 length equals 15 residues. Trimming cost V 5 bases and J 3 bases; bases outside gene matches: 4. CDR3 sequence: CASSTRTGDTGELFF. For the CDR3, the DNA is TGTGCCAGCAGCACCCGGACAGGGGACACCGGGGAGCTGTTTTTT.

This clonotype was observed many times. The genes are TRBV4-3 and TRBJ2-7, with D maybe TRBD2 (5 bases). In germline, CDR1 is LGHNA, CDR2 YSLEER. The CDR3 is 14 amino acids. Deletions cut 2 bases from V and 4 bases from J, with 12 bases between. The CDR3 is CASSQLRVRYEQYF. The CDR3 DNA reads TGCGCCAGCAGCCAATTGCGGGTTCGGTACGAGCAGTACTTC.